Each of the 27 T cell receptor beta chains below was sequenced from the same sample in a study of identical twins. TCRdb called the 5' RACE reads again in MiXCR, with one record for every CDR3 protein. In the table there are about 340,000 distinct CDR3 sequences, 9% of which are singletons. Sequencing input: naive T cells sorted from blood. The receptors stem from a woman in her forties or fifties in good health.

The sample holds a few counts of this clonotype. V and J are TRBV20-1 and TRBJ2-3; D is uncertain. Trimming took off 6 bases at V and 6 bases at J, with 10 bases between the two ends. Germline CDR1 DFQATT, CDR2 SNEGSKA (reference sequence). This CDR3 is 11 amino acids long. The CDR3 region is CSAVLTDTQYF. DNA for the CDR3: TGCAGTGCCGTCTTAACGGATACGCAGTATTTT.

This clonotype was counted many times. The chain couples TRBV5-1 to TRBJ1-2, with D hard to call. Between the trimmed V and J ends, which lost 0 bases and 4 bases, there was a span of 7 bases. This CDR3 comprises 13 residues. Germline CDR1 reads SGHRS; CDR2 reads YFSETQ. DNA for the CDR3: TGCGCCAGCAGCTTGGGGGTCTCCTATGGCTACACCTTC. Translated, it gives CASSLGVSYGYTF.

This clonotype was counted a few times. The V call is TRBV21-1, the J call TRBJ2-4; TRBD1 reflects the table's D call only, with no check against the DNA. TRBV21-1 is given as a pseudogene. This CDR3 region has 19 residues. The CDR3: CASSPNGTGVNRAKNIQYF. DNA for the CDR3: TGTGCCAGCAGTCCAAATGGGACAGGGGTGAACCGGGCCAAAAACATTCAGTACTTC.

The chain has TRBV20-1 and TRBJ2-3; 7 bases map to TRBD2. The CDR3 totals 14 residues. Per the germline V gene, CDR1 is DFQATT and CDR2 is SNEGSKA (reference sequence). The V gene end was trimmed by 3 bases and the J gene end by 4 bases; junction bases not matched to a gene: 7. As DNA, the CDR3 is TGCAGTGCTAGTAGGGCTAGCGGCCCAGATACGCAGTATTTT. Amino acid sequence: CSASRASGPDTQYF.

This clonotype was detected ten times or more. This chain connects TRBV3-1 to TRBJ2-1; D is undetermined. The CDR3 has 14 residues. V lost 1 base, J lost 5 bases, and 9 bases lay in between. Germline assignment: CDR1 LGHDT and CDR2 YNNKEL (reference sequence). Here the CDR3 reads CASSQGFGDNEQFF. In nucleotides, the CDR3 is TGTGCCAGCAGCCAAGGGTTTGGGGACAATGAGCAGTTCTTC.

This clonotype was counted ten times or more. The CDR3 region is CASSKALGRETQYF. CDR3 nucleotide sequence: TGTGCCAGCAGCAAAGCGTTAGGACGAGAGACCCAGTACTTC. The V and J genes are TRBV21-1 and TRBJ2-5. TRBV21-1 is labeled a pseudogene. The CDR3 contains 14 residues.

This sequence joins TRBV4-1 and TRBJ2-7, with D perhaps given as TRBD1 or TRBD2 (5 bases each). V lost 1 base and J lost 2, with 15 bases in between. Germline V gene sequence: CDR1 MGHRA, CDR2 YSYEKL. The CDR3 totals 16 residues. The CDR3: CASSQGGGGGPYEQYV. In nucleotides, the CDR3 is TGCGCCAGCAGCCAAGGTGGGGGTGGCGGGCCCTACGAGCAGTACGTC.

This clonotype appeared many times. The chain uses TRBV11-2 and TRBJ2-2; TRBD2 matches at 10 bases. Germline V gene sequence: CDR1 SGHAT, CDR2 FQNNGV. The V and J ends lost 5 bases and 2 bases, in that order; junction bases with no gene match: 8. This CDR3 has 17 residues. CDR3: CASSPPGLARNTGELFF. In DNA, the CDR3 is TGTGCCAGCAGCCCACCGGGACTAGCGCGCAACACCGGGGAGCTGTTTTTT.

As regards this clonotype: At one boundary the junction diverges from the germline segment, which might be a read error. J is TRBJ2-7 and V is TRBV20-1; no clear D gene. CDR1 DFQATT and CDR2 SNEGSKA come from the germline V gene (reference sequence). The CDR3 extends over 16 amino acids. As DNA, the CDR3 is TGCAGTGCCAGAGGAGTAAGGAGCGAGGAAGCTTACGAGCAGTACTTC. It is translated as CSARGVRSEEAYEQYF.

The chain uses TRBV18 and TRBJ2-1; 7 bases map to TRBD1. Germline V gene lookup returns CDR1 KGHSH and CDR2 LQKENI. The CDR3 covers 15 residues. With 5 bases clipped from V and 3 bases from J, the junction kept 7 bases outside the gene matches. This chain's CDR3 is CASSVGGVFYNEQFF. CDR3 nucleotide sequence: TGTGCCAGCTCAGTAGGGGGCGTTTTCTACAATGAGCAGTTCTTC.

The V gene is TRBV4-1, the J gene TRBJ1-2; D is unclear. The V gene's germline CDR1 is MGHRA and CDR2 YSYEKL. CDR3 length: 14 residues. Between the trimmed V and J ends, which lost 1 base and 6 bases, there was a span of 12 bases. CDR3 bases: TGCGCCAGCAGCCAAGGCCAGGAGTGGGATGGCTACACCTTC. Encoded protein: CASSQGQEWDGYTF.

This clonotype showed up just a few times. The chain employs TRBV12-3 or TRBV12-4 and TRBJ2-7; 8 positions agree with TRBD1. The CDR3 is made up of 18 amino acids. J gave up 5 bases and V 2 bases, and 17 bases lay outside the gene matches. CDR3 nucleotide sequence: TGTGCCAGCAGTTTAAGGCCGATGGGGGACAGGACGGGCCACGAGCAGTACTTC. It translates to CASSLRPMGDRTGHEQYF.

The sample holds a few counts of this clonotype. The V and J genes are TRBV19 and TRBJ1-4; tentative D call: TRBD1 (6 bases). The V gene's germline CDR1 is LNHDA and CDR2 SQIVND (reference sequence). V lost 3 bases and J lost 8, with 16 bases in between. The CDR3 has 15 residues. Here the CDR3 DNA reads TGTGCCAGTAGTATGTTTCGGGCAGGGGACGAAAAACTGTTTTTT. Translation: CASSMFRAGDEKLFF.

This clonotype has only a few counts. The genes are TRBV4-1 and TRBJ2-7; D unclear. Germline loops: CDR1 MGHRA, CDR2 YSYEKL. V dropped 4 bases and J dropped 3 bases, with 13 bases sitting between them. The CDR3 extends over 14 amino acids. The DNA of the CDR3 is TGCGCCAGCAGCCTACCGGGCTACGGCTACGAGCAGTACTTC. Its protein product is CASSLPGYGYEQYF.

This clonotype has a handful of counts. CDR3 sequence reads: CASSAPPKGYTF. The CDR3 coding sequence is TGTGCCAGCAGCGCCCCGCCTAAGGGCTACACCTTC. The chain has TRBV9 and TRBJ1-2; D is unresolved. Trimming removed 3 bases from V and 8 bases from J, with 11 bases in between. Looked up from germline, CDR1 is SGDLS and CDR2 is YYNGEE. The length of the CDR3 is 12 residues.

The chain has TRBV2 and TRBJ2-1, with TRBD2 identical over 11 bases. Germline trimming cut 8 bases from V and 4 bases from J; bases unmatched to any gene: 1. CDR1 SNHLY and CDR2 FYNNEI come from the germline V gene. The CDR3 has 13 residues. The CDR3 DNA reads TGTGCCAGCTGGACTAGCGGGTACAATGAGCAGTTCTTC. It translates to CASWTSGYNEQFF.

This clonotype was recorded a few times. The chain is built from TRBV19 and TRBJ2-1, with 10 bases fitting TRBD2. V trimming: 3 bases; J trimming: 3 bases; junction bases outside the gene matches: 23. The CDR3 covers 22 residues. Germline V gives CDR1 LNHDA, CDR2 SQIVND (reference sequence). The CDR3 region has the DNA TGTGCCAGTAGTATTCAGGGTAAGGTTAGCGGGAGGACCTCAGGGTTCTACAATGAGCAGTTCTTC. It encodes CASSIQGKVSGRTSGFYNEQFF.

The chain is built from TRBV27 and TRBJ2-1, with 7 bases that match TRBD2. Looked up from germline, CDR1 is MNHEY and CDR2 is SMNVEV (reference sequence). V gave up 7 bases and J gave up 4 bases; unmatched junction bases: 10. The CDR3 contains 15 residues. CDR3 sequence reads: CASMGNGRPYNEQFF. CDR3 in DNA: TGTGCCAGCATGGGGAACGGGAGGCCTTACAATGAGCAGTTCTTC.

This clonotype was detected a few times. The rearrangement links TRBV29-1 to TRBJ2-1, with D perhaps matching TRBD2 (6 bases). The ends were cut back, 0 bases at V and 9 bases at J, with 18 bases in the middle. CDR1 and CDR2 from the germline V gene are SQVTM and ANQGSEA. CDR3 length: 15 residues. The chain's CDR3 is CSVEDVRGALGEQFF. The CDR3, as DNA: TGCAGCGTTGAAGATGTGCGGGGCGCCCTGGGTGAGCAGTTCTTC.

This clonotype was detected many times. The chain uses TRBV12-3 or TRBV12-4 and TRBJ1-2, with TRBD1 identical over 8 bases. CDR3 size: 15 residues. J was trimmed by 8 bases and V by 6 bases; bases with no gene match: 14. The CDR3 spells CASSRMTGALEGYTF. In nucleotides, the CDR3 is TGTGCCAGCAGCCGGATGACAGGGGCTCTTGAGGGCTACACCTTC.

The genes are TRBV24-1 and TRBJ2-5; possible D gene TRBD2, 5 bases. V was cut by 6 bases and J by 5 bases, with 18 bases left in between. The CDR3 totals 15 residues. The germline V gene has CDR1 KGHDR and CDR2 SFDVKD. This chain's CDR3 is CATSHPEARRETQYF. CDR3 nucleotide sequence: TGTGCCACCAGTCACCCGGAGGCCCGTAGGGAGACCCAGTACTTC.

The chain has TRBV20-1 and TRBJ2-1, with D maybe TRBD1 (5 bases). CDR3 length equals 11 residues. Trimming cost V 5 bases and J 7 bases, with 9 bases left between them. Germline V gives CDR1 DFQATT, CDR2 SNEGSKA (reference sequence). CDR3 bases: TGCAGTGCTTCCAGGGCTAATGAGCAGTTCTTC. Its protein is CSASRANEQFF.

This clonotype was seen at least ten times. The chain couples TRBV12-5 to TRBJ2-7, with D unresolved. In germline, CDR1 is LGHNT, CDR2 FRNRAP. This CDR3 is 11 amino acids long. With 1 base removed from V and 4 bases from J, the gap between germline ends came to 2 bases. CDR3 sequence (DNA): TGTGCTAGTGGTTTGGCTTACGAGCAGTACTTC. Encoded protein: CASGLAYEQYF.

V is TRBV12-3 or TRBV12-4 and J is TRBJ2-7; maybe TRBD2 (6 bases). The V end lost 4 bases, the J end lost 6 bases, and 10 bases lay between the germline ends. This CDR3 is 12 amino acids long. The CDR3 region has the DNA TGTGCCAGCAGTTCCCGGGAGTTCGAGCAGTACTTC. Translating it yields CASSSREFEQYF.

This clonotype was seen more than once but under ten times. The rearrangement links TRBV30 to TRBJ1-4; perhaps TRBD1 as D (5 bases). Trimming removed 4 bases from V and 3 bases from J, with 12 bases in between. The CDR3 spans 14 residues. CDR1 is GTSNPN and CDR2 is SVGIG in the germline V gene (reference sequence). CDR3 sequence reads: CAWNGLGANEKLFF. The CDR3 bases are TGTGCCTGGAATGGCCTGGGGGCTAATGAAAAACTGTTTTTT.

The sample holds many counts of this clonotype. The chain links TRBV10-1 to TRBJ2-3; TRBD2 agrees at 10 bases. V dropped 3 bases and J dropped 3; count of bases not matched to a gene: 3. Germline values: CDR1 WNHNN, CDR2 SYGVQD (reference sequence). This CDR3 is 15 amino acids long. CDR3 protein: CASSESGRGTDTQYF. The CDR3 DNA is TGCGCCAGCAGTGAAAGCGGGAGGGGAACAGATACGCAGTATTTT.

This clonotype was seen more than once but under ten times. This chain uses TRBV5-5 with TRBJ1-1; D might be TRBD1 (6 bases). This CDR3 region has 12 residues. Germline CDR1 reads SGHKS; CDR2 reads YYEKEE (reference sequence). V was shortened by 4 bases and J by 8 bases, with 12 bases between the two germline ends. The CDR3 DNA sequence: TGTGCCAGCAGCGTGGGGGCAGGCGAAGCTTTCTTT. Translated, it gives CASSVGAGEAFF.